This T cell receptor beta chain came from a study of cytomegalovirus exposure and HLA in healthy donors (TCRdb year 2017). Looking at the study overall: According to a later analysis, one platform produced both the 110 or so validation repertoires and the roughly 660 repertoires of the first cohort. The aim of the study was to test whether cataloging public T cell receptors could identify signatures of past pathogen exposure. To predict cytomegalovirus infection status, the study brought together high-throughput TCR immunosequencing, statistical association of individual TCRs with disease status, and machine learning. Along with the roughly 700-subject first cohort, a separate validation cohort of about 110 different subjects was used.

Worth noting for this clone: This clone's antigen is unknown. It has no much larger one-base neighbor in the sample; base qualities were not kept.

From the germline V gene (reference sequence), CDR1 is SEHNR and CDR2 is FQNEAQ. Here V drops 6 bases and J drops 2 bases, and the junction holds 4 bases not matched to any gene. The CDR3 spans 13 residues, from the cysteine through the phenylalanine. The only DNA kept is the CDR3, 39 bases in frame from the first base. The donors belonged to the validation cohort of approximately 130 subjects, which was separate from the 666-subject first cohort. The library was generated by the immunoSEQ multiplex PCR assay. For the original study's pipeline: To diagnose cytomegalovirus status from the catalog of TCR beta chain sequences, a statistical classification framework was built. As stored in TCRdb, this immuneACCESS dataset retains in-frame rearrangements with V and J assigned. A fraction of the clones does not appear; measured against another copy, unresolved V genes explain less than half of the discrepancy, and the remainder lacks a known reason. V and J calls and clone size come straight from that table; D and trimming were deduced from the DNA. The sample records roughly 75,000 clones, about 94% of which are singletons. About 1.4% of the sample goes to the ten largest clones.

General conclusions and limits of the study: Subsequent analysis determined that TCRs grouped into clusters in the first cohort also showed a tendency toward co-occurrence across the 90 to 150 validation repertoires, and approximately 94% of cluster scores exceeded 0. Most TCR sequences were seen in very few donors, while some public TCRs were found in many individuals. In vitro tests confirmed that a few of the cytomegalovirus-associated TCR beta chains recognize cytomegalovirus antigens. A total of about 180 TCR beta chains were listed by the study as associated with cytomegalovirus. The validation cohort had no HLA typing available for a later analysis, so co-occurrence within that cohort was assessed over all 120 or so repertoires. The authors suggested that the approach could potentially be generalized to other disease states and immunological phenotypes. Cytomegalovirus status was reported to be diagnosed by the classifier with high specificity and sensitivity in both the original and validation cohorts.

This TCR was sampled from a man aged 18 to 29 in good health and CMV-seropositive. The sample was PBMCs. The chain links TRBV7-9 with TRBJ2-7, with 7 bases matching TRBD1. The nucleotide sequence reads as follows: TGTGCCAGCAGGGGGACAGAAACCTACGAGCAGTACTTC. Its translation is CASRGTETYEQYF.